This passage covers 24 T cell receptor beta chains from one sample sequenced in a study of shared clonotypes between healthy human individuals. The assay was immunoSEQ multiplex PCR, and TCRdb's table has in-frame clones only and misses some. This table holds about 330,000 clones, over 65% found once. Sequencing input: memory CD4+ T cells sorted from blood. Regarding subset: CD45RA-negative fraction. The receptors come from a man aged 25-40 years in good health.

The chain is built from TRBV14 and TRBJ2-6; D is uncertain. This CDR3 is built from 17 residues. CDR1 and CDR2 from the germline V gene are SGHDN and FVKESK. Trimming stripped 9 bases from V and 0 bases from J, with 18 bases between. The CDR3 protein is CARGESLTHSGANVLTF. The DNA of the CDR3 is TGTGCCAGAGGTGAATCCTTGACCCACTCTGGGGCCAACGTCCTGACTTTC. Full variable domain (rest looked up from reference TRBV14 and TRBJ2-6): EAGVTQFPSHSVIEKGQTVTLRCDPISGHDNLYWYRRVMGKEIKFLLHFVKESKQDESGMPNNRFLAERTGGTYSTLKVQPAELEDSGVYFCARGESLTHSGANVLTFGAGSRLTVL.

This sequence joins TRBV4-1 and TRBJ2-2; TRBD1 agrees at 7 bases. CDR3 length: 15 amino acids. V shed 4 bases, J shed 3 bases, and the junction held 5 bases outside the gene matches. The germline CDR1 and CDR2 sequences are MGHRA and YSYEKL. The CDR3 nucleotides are TGCGCCAGCAGCCTACGACAGGGCGACACCGGGGAGCTGTTTTTT. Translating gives CASSLRQGDTGELFF.

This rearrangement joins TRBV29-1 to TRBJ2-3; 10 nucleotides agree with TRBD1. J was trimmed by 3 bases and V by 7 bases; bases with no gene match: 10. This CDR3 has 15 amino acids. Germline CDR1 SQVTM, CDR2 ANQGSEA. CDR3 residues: CSADAGQGRTDTQYF. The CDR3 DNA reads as TGCAGCGCTGACGCGGGACAGGGGAGGACAGATACGCAGTATTTT.

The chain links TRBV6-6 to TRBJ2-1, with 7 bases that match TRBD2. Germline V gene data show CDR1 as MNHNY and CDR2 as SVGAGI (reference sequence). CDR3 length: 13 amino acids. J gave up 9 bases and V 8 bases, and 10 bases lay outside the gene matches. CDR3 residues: CASSPGGRGEQFF. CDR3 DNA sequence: TGTGCCAGCTCCCCAGGCGGGAGAGGTGAGCAGTTCTTC.

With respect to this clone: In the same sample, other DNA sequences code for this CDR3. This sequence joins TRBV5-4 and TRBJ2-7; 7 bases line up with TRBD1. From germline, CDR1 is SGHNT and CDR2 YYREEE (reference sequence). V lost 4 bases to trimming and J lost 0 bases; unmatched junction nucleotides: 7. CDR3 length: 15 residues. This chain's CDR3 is CASSHTRGSSYEQYF. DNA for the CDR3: TGTGCCAGCAGCCACACCAGGGGGAGCTCCTACGAGCAGTACTTC. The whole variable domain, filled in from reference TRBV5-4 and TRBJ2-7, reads ETGVTQSPTHLIKTRGQQVTLRCSSQSGHNTVSWYQQALGQGPQFIFQYYREEENGRGNFPPRFSGLQFPNYSSELNVNALELDDSALYLCASSHTRGSSYEQYFGPGTRLTVT.

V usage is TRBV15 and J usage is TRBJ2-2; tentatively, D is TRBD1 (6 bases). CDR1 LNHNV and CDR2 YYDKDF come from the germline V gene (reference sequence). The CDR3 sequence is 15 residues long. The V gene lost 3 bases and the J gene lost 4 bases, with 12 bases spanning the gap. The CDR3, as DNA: TGTGCCACCAGCAGGTTCACAGGGAGCACCGGGGAGCTGTTTTTT. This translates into CATSRFTGSTGELFF.

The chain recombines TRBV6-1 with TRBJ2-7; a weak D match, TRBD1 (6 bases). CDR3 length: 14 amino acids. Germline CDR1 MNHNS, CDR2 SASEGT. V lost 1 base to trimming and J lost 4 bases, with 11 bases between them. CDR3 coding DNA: TGTGCCAGCAGTGAAGGTAGTACAGGGTACGAGCAGTACTTC. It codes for CASSEGSTGYEQYF.

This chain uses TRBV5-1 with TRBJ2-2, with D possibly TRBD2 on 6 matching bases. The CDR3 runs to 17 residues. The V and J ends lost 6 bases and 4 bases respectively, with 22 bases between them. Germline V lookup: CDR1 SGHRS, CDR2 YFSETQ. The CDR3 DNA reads TGCGCCAGCACCAGGGACCCCGGGACTCCTAGCACCGGGGAGCTGTTTTTT. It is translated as CASTRDPGTPSTGELFF.

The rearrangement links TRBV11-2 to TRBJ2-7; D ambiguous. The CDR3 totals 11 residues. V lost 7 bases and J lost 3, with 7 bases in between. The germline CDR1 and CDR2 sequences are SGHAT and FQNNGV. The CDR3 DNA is TGTGCCAGCACCGACCTCTACGAGCAGTACTTC. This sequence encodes CASTDLYEQYF.

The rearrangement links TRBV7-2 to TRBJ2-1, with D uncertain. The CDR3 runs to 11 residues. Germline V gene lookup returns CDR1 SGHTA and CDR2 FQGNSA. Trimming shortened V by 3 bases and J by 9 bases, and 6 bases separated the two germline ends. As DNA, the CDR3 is TGTGCCAGCAGCTTGAGTAGTGAGCAGTTCTTC. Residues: CASSLSSEQFF.

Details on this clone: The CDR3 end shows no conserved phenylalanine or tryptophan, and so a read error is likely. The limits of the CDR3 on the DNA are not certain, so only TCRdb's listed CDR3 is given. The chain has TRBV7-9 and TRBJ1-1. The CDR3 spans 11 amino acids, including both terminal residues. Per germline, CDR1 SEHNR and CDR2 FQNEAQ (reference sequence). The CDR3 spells CASSFPGEEEV.

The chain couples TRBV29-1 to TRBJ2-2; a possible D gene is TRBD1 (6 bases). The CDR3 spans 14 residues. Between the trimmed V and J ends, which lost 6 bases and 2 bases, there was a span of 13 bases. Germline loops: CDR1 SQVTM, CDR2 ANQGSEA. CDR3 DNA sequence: TGCAGCGTGGTCTGGGGGACAAACACCGGGGAGCTGTTTTTT. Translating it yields CSVVWGTNTGELFF.

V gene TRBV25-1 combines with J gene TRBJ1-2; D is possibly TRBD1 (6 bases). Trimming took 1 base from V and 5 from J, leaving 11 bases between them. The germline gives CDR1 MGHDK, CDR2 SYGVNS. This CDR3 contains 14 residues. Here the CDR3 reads CASSESGGQYGYTF. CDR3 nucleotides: TGTGCCAGCAGTGAATCGGGGGGACAATATGGCTACACCTTC.

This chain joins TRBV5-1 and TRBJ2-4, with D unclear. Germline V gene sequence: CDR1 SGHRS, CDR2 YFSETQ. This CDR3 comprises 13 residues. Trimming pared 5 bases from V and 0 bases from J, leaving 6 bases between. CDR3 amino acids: CASSDRAKNIQYF. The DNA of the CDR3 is TGCGCCAGCAGTGATAGAGCCAAAAACATTCAGTACTTC.

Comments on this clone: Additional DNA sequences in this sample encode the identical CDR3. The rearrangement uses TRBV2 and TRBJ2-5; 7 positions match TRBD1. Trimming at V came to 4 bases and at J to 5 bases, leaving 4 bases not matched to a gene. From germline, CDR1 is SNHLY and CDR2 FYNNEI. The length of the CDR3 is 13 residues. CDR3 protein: CASSGGGGETQYF. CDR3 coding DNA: TGTGCCAGCAGTGGAGGGGGCGGGGAGACCCAGTACTTC.

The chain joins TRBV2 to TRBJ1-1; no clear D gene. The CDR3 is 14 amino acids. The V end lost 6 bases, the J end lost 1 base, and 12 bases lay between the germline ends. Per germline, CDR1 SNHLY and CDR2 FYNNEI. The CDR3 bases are TGTGCCAGCAGGCCCCTGGTCCAGAACACTGAAGCTTTCTTT. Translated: CASRPLVQNTEAFF.

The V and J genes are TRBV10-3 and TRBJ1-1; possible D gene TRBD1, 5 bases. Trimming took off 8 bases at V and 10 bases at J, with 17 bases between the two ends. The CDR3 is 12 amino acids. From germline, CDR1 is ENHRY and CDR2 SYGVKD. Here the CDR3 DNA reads TGTGCCATCGTATCGCCGGGACTGGGAGCTTTCTTT. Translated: CAIVSPGLGAFF.

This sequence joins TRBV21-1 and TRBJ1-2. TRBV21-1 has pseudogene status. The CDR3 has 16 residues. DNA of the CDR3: TGTGCCAGCAGTGGGGGTGGGCGGAAGAGCTTCTATGGCTACACCTTC. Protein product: CASSGGGRKSFYGYTF.

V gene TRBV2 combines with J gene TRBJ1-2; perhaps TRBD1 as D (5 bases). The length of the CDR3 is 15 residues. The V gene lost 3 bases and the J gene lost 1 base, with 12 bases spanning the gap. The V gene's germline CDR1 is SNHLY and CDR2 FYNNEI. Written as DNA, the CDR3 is TGTGCCAGCAGTGAGACCGGGGCCGATAACTATGGCTACACCTTC. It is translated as CASSETGADNYGYTF.

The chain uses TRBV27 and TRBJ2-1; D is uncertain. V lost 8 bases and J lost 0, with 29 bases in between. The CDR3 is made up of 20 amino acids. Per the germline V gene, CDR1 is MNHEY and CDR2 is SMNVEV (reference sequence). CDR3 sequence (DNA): TGTGCCAGCCGACCCGCCCAATGGAATTCGCCGCGTAGCTCCTACAATGAGCAGTTCTTC. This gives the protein CASRPAQWNSPRSSYNEQFF.

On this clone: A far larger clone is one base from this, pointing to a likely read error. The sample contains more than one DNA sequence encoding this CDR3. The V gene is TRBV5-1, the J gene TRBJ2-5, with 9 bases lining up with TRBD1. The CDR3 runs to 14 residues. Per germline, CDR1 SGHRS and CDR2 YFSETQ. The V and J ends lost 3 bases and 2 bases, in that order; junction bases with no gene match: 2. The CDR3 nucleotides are TGCGCCAGCAGCTCCGGACAGGGGCAAGAGACCCAGTACTTC. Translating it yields CASSSGQGQETQYF.

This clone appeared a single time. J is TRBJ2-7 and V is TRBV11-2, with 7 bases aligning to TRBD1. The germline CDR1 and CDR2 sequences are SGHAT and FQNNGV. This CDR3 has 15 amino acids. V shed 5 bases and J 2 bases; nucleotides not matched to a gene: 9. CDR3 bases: TGTGCCAGCAGCCACTATTGGGACAGAACCTACGAGCAGTACTTC. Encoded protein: CASSHYWDRTYEQYF.

CDR3 nucleotide sequence: TGCGCCAGCAGCCAAGTCCGACAGGGAAACATGGAAGAGACCCAGTACTTC. Its protein is CASSQVRQGNMEETQYF. The V and J genes are TRBV4-1 and TRBJ2-5; TRBD1 aligns across 7 bases. The CDR3 runs 17 residues. V lost 1 base, J lost 3 bases, and 11 bases stayed unmatched. CDR1 and CDR2 from the germline V gene are MGHRA and YSYEKL.

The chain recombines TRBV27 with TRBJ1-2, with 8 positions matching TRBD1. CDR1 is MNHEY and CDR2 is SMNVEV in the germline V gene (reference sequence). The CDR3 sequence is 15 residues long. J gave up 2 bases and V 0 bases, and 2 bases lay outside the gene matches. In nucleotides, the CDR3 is TGTGCCAGCAGTTTATCATGGGACAGGAACTATGGCTACACCTTC. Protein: CASSLSWDRNYGYTF.